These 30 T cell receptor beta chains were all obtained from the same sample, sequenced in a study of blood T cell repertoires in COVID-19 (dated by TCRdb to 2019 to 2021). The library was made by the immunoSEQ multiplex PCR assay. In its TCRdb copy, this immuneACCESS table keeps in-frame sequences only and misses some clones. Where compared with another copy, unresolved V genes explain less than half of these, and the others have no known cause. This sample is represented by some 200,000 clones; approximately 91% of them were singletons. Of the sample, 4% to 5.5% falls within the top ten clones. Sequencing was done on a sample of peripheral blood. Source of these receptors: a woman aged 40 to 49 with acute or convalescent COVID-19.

DNA for the CDR3: TGTGCCAGTAGAGGTAAAGGGGAAGAAAAACTGTTTTTT. This sequence encodes CASRGKGEEKLFF. V and J are TRBV19 and TRBJ1-4; D is perhaps TRBD1 (5 bases). V lost 6 bases and J lost 8, with 13 bases in between. The V gene's germline CDR1 is LNHDA and CDR2 SQIVND (reference sequence). The CDR3 has 13 amino acids. Filled out from reference TRBV19 and TRBJ1-4, the complete variable domain reads DGGITQSPKYLFRKEGQNVTLSCEQNLNHDAMYWYRQDPGQGLRLIYYSQIVNDFQKGDIAEGYSVSREKKESFPLTVTSAQKNPTAFYLCASRGKGEEKLFFGSGTQLSVL.

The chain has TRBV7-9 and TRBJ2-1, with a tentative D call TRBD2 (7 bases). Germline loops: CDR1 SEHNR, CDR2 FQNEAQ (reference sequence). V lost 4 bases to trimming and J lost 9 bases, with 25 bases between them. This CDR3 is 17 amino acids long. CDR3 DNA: TGTGCCAGCAGCTGGAACTTGGGCGGGGGCCAAGGGGGTGAGCAGTTCTTC. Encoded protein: CASSWNLGGGQGGEQFF.

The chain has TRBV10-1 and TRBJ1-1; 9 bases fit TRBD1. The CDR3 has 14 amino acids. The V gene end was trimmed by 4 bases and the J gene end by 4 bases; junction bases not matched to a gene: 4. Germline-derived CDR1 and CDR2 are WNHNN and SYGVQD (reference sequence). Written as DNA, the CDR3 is TGCGCCAGCAGTGGGACAGGGGAAGGCACTGAAGCTTTCTTT. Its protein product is CASSGTGEGTEAFF.

The CDR3 region is CASSPRWGGETQYF. CDR3 coding DNA: TGTGCCAGCAGCCCTCGGTGGGGGGGTGAGACCCAGTACTTC. The chain recombines TRBV11-2 with TRBJ2-5; 7 bases are shared with TRBD2. The germline V gene encodes CDR1 SGHAT and CDR2 FQNNGV. With 5 bases clipped from V and 5 bases from J, the junction kept 8 bases outside the gene matches. The CDR3 has 14 amino acids.

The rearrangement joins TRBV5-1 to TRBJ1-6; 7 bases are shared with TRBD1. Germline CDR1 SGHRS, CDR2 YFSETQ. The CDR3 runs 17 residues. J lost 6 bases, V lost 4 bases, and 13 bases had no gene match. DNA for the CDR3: TGCGCCAGCAGCCTATCTCAAATACCAGGGGGTAATTCACCCCTCCACTTT. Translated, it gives CASSLSQIPGGNSPLHF.

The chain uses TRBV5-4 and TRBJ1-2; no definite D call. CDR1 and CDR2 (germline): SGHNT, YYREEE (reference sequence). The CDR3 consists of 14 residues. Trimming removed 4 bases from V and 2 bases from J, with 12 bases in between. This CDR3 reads CASSPDPGNYGYTF. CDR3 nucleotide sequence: TGTGCCAGCAGCCCCGACCCGGGGAACTATGGCTACACCTTC.

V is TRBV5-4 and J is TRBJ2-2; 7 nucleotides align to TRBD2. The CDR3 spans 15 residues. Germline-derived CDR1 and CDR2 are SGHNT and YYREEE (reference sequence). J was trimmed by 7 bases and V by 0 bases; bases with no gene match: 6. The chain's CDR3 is CASSLGGGLGGELFF. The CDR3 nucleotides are TGTGCCAGCAGCTTGGGCGGGGGACTTGGCGGGGAGCTGTTTTTT. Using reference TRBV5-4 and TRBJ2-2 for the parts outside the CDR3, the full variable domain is ETGVTQSPTHLIKTRGQQVTLRCSSQSGHNTVSWYQQALGQGPQFIFQYYREEENGRGNFPPRFSGLQFPNYSSELNVNALELDDSALYLCASSLGGGLGGELFFGEGSRLTVL.

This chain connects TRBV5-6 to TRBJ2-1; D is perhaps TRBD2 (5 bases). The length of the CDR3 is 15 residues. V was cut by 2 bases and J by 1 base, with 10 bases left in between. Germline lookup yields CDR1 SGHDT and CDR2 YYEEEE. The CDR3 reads CASSLPGVSYNEQFF. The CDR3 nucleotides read TGTGCCAGCAGCTTACCCGGGGTTTCCTACAATGAGCAGTTCTTC.

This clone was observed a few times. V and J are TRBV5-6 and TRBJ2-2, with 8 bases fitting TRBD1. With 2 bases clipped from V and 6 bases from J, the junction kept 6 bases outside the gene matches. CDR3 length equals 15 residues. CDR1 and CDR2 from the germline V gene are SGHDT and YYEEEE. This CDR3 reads CASSFGTGGAGELFF. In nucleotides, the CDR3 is TGTGCCAGCAGCTTCGGGACAGGTGGGGCCGGGGAGCTGTTTTTT.

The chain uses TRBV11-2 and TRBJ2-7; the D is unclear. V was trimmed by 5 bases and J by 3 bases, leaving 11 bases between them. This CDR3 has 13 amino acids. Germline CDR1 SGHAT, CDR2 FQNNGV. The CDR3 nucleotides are TGTGCCAGCAGCCCCGTTCGGTTCTACGAGCAGTACGTC. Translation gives CASSPVRFYEQYV.

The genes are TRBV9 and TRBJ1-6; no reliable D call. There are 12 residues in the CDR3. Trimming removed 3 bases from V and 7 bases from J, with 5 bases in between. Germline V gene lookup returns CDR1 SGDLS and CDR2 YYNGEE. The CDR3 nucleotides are TGTGCCAGCAGCGAAACAAATTCACCCCTCCACTTT. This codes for CASSETNSPLHF. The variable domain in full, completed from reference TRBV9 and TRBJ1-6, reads DSGVTQTPKHLITATGQRVTLRCSPRSGDLSVYWYQQSLDQGLQFLIQYYNGEERAKGNILERFSAQQFPDLHSELNLSSLELGDSALYFCASSETNSPLHFGNGTRLTVT.

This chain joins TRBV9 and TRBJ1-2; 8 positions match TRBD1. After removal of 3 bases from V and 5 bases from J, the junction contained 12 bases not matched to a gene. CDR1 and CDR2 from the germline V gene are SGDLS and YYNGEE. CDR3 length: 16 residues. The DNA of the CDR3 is TGTGCCAGCAGCGCGGGAGAGGCAGGGGGCAGGTATGGCTACACCTTC. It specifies CASSAGEAGGRYGYTF.

DNA of the CDR3: TGTGCCAGCAGTTACTCAAGAGGCAGGGATACGAAGAACACTGAAGCTTTCTTT. As protein: CASSYSRGRDTKNTEAFF. The chain uses TRBV6-2 or TRBV6-3 and TRBJ1-1, with D perhaps TRBD1 (5 bases). V lost 0 bases, J lost 1 base, and 18 bases lay in between. The CDR3 is made up of 18 amino acids. The germline gives CDR1 MNHEY, CDR2 SVGEGT.

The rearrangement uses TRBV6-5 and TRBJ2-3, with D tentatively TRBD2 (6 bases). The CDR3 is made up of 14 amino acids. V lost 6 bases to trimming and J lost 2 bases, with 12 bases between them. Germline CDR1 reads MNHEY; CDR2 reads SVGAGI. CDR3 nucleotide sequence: TGTGCCAGCAGCCCGGGACTCCCCACAGATACGCAGTATTTT. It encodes CASSPGLPTDTQYF.

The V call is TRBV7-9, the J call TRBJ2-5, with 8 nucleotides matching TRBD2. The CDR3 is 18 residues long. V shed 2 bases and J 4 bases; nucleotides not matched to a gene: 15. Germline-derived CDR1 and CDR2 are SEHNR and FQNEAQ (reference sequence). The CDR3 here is CASSLSANTGLGGETQYF. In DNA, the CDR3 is TGTGCCAGCAGCTTATCGGCTAATACGGGACTAGGTGGAGAGACCCAGTACTTC.

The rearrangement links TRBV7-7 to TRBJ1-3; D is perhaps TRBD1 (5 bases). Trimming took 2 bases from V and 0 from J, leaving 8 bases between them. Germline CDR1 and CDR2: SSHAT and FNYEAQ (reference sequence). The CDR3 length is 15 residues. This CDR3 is CASSLQQGSGNTIYF. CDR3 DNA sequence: TGTGCCAGCAGCTTACAGCAGGGCTCTGGAAACACCATATATTTT.

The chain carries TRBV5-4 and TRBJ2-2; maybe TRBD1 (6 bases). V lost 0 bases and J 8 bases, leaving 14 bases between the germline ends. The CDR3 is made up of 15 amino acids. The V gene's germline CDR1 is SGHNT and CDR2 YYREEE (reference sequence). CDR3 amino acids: CASSLGQVVLGELFF. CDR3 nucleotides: TGTGCCAGCAGCTTGGGACAGGTCGTGTTGGGGGAGCTGTTTTTT. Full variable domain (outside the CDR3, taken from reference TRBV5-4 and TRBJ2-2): ETGVTQSPTHLIKTRGQQVTLRCSSQSGHNTVSWYQQALGQGPQFIFQYYREEENGRGNFPPRFSGLQFPNYSSELNVNALELDDSALYLCASSLGQVVLGELFFGEGSRLTVL.

CDR3 sequence: CASTRSSEYYEQYV. Here the CDR3 DNA reads TGTGCCAGCACCCGGTCTTCCGAATACTACGAGCAGTACGTC. The chain is built from TRBV11-3 and TRBJ2-7, with D unclear. V was clipped by 7 bases and J by 3 bases, with 16 bases between them. The CDR3 length is 14 residues. Germline V gives CDR1 SGHNT, CDR2 YENEEA.

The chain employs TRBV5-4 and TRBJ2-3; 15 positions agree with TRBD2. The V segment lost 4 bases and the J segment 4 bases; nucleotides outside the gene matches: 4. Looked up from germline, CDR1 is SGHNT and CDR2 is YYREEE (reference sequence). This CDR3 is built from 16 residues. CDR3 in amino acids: CASSHWTSGGADTQYF. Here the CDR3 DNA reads TGTGCCAGCAGCCACTGGACTAGCGGGGGGGCAGATACGCAGTATTTT.

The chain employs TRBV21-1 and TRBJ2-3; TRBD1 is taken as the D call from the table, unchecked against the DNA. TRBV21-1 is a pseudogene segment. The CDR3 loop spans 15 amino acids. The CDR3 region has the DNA TGTGCCAGCAGGAGGACAGCTACTAGCACAGATACGCAGTATTTT. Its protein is CASRRTATSTDTQYF.

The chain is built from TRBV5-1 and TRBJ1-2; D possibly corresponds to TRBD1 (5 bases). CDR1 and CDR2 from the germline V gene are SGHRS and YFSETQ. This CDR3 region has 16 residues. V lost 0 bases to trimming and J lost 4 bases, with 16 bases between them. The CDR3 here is CASSLVAWGPGYGYTF. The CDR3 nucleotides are TGCGCCAGCAGCTTGGTGGCCTGGGGCCCGGGCTATGGCTACACCTTC.

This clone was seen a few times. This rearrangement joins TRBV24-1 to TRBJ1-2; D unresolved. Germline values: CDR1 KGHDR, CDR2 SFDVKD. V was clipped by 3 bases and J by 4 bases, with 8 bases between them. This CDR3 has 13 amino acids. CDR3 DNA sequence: TGTGCCACCAGTGATGAAGACATCTATGGCTACACCTTC. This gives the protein CATSDEDIYGYTF.

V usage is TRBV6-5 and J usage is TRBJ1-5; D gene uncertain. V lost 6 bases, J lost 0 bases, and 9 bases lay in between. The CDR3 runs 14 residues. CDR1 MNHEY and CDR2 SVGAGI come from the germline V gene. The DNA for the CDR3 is TGTGCCAGCAGGGGCCCATATAGCAATCAGCCCCAGCATTTT. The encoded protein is CASRGPYSNQPQHF.

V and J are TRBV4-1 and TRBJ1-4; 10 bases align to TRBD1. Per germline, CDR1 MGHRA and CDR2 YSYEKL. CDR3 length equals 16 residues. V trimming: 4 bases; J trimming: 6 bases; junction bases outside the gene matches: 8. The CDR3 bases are TGCGCCAGCAGCCCAATGCACGGGACAGGGGATGAAAAACTGTTTTTT. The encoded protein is CASSPMHGTGDEKLFF.

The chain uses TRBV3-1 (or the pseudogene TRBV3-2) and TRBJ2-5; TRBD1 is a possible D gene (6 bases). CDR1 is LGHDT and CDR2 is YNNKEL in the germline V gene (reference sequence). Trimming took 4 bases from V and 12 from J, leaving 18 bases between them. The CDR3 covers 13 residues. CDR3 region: CASSPPLKGEKYF. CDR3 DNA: TGTGCCAGCAGCCCGCCCCTTAAGGGGGAGAAGTACTTC.

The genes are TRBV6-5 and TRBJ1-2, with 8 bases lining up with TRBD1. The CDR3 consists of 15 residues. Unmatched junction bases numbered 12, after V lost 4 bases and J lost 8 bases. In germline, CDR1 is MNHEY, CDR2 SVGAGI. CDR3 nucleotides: TGTGCCAGCAGTTCCCTATCCCAGGGGGCCGGGGGCTACACCTTC. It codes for CASSSLSQGAGGYTF.

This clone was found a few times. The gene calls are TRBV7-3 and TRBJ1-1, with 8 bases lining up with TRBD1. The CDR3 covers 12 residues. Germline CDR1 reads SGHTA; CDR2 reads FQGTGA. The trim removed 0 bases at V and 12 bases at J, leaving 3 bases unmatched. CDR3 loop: CASSLTQGATFF. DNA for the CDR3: TGTGCCAGCAGCTTAACCCAGGGGGCAACTTTCTTT.

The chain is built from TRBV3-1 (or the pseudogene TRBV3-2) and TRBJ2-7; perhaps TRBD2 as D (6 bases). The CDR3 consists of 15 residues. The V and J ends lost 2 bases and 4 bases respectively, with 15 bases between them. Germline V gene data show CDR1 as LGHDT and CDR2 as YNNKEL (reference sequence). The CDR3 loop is CASSQPLGLLYEQYV. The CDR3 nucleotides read TGTGCCAGCAGCCAACCCTTGGGACTCTTATACGAGCAGTACGTC.

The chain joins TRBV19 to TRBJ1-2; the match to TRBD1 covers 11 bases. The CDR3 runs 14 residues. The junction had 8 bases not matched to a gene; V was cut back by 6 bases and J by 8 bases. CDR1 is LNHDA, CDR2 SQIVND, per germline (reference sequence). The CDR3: CASSRDRGLVGYTF. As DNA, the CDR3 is TGTGCCAGTAGCCGGGACAGGGGGTTGGTCGGCTACACCTTC.

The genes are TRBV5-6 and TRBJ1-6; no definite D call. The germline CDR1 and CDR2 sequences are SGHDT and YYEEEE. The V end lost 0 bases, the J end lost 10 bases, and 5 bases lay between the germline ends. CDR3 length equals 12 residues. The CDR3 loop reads CASSLAVSPLHF. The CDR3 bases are TGTGCCAGCAGCTTGGCGGTCTCACCCCTCCACTTT. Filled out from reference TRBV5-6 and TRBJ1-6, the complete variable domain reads DAGVTQSPTHLIKTRGQQVTLRCSPKSGHDTVSWYQQALGQGPQFIFQYYEEEERQRGNFPDRFSGHQFPNYSSELNVNALLLGDSALYLCASSLAVSPLHFGNGTRLTVT.